This T cell receptor (beta chain) was retrieved from a study of cytomegalovirus exposure and HLA in healthy donors. The study ran its PCR with 60 Vbeta and 13 Jbeta primers. Sequencing used immunoSEQ multiplex PCR; TCRdb keeps in-frame clones, though not all of them. The repertoire holds more than 65,000 clones, with around 76% as singletons. CDR1 SGDLS and CDR2 YYNGEE come from the germline V gene. Trimming shortened V by 3 bases and J by 4 bases, and 8 bases separated the two germline ends. The CDR3 consists of 13 residues. This receptor was identified in a woman aged 45 to 65 in good health and CMV-seropositive. Input material: PBMCs. The chain uses TRBV9 and TRBJ1-5, with a weak D call TRBD1 (6 bases). The CDR3 sequence: CASSGTVNQPQHF. CDR3 nucleotides: TGTGCCAGCAGCGGGACAGTAAATCAGCCCCAGCATTTT.